This T cell receptor (beta chain) was sequenced for a study of blood T cell repertoires in COVID-19. Overall study context: T cells, B-cell-depleted T cells, or PBMCs provided the cDNA or gDNA that served as material.

Germline-derived CDR1 and CDR2 are SGHRS and YFSETQ. V was clipped by 2 bases and J by 0 bases, with 8 bases between them. CDR3 length: 14 residues. TCRdb's table, derived via immunoSEQ multiplex PCR, lists solely in-frame clones and lacks some. Of around 300,000 clones listed, around 86% are singletons. The table lists this clone with a few counts. The genes are TRBV5-1 and TRBJ1-1; D is unresolved. This clonotype originated in a human donor in a cohort sampled during active COVID-19. The sample was peripheral blood. The CDR3 protein is CASSFQALNTEAFF. The DNA for the CDR3 is TGCGCCAGCAGCTTCCAGGCCCTGAACACTGAAGCTTTCTTT. The entire variable domain, with the rest obtained from reference TRBV5-1 and TRBJ1-1, is as follows: KAGVTQTPRYLIKTRGQQVTLSCSPISGHRSVSWYQQTPGQGLQFLFEYFSETQRNKGNFPGRFSGRQFSNSRSEMNVSTLELGDSALYLCASSFQALNTEAFFGQGTRLTVV.